The TCR beta chain under discussion was sequenced for a study of beta chain features in type 1 diabetes. Sequenced material consisted of expressed TCRB transcripts (all of the isolated RNA was reverse transcribed). Clones were read by immunoSEQ multiplex PCR, and TCRdb kept only the in-frame ones, dropping some. The table lists approximately 84,000 clones, around a third of them singletons, with 0.4% to 0.45% in the top ten. The length of the CDR3 is 14 residues. J lost 7 bases, V lost 2 bases, and 4 bases had no gene match. CDR1 and CDR2 (germline): SGHRS, YFSETQ. The receptor comes from a woman under 30 in good health. The chain couples TRBV5-1 to TRBJ1-4; 8 nucleotides align to TRBD1. Sequencing was done on a sample of stem cell memory CD4+ T cells from blood. CDR3 DNA sequence: TGCGCCAGCAGCTTTCAGGGGGCGGGTGAAAAACTGTTTTTT. Encoded protein: CASSFQGAGEKLFF.